The T cell receptor (beta chain) described here comes from a study of identical twins. Via MiXCR, TCRdb re-called the 5' RACE reads, giving one row per CDR3 protein. This table holds roughly 480,000 distinct CDR3 sequences, 20% to 25% found once. In regard to this clonotype: Its target is unknown.

CDR1 and CDR2 from the germline V gene are MNHNS and SASEGT. The V gene end was trimmed by 1 base and the J gene end by 9 bases; junction bases not matched to a gene: 9. The CDR3 is 16 residues long. Study-level points and caveats: There is a chance that invariant MAIT and iNKT cells partially muddied zero-insertion analyses.

These data were also filed under a second study, of T cells expressing NK-cell markers. That report adds: Only alpha-beta TCR T cells were sorted in several experiments, using an anti-gamma-delta TCR antibody.

Sequenced material: CD4+ T cells sorted from blood. The chain combines TRBV6-1 with TRBJ2-1; 10 bases agree with TRBD2. The TCR was taken from a woman younger than 30 in good health. The CDR3 here is CASSEVSASGRGEQFF. The DNA for the CDR3 is TGTGCCAGCAGTGAAGTTTCTGCCAGCGGGAGGGGTGAGCAGTTCTTC.